This T cell receptor (beta chain) was sequenced for a study of high-grade serous ovarian cancer treatment subgroups. Study background: On average, approximately 14,000 reads and several thousand unique TCR beta rearrangements were obtained per sample. Broader study findings: Higher neoantigen levels went with greater TCR clonal relatedness. Spatial context was lost because tumors were sequenced in bulk. The analyses considered CDR3 and ignored CDR1 and CDR2.

This table comes from immunoSEQ multiplex PCR, and its TCRdb copy is limited to in-frame clones, with some not included. The repertoire includes about 30,000 clones, 80% to 90% of them detected once, and under 2.5% sits in the top ten. On this clone: Its specificity is unknown.

The V gene's germline CDR1 is SGHRS and CDR2 YFSETQ. V lost 0 bases and J 5 bases, leaving 9 bases between the germline ends. The CDR3 runs 13 residues. Tumor samples were obtained before definitive surgery or chemotherapy. The sequenced sample consisted of tumor tissue. The clonotype was recovered from a human donor with high-grade serous ovarian cancer. This chain joins TRBV5-1 and TRBJ2-7; tentatively, D is TRBD2 (6 bases). CDR3 in amino acids: CASSLDPGDEQYF. Here the CDR3 DNA reads TGCGCCAGCAGCTTGGATCCGGGAGACGAGCAGTACTTC.